This TCR beta chain was obtained from a study of blood T cell repertoires in COVID-19. Study in general: Samples came from the United States, Italy and Spain, spanning acute and convalescent COVID-19. PBMCs, B-cell-depleted T cells, or T cells provided the cDNA or gDNA that made up the material.

Germline V CDR1 and CDR2: SNHLY, FYNNEI. The CDR3 sequence is 15 residues long. Between the trimmed V and J ends, which lost 9 bases and 4 bases, there was a span of 21 bases. Profiled with immunoSEQ multiplex PCR; TCRdb holds only in-frame clones, not every one. The table includes a few hundred thousand clones, around 87% detected once. It was during active infection that Seattle patients were enrolled and then longitudinally followed. The sample was peripheral blood. The source of this sequence is a woman aged 30 to 39 with COVID-19, enrolled during active disease. V and J are TRBV2 and TRBJ1-1; maybe TRBD1 (6 bases). The CDR3 DNA reads TGTGCCAGAGGGGTTAAAACAGGGAGCGGCACTGAAGCTTTCTTT. Amino acid sequence: CARGVKTGSGTEAFF.